One and the same sample provided the 21 T cell receptor beta chains below, sequenced in a study of shared clonotypes between healthy human individuals. The protocol was immunoSEQ multiplex PCR, while the TCRdb copy is restricted to in-frame clones and leaves out a portion. This sample has about 1.5 million clones, with nearly 99% found just once. Sequencing was done on a sample of naive CD4+ T cells sorted from blood. Subset denoted: CD45RA+ positively selected. The receptor source for this set is a young man in good health.

The chain links TRBV30 to TRBJ1-5, with D perhaps matching TRBD1 (6 bases). The CDR3 totals 15 residues. Germline V gene data show CDR1 as GTSNPN and CDR2 as SVGIG (reference sequence). The germline V and J ends were trimmed by 2 bases and 6 bases, with 17 bases remaining between them. CDR3 protein: CAWSRGGGWGQPQHF. The CDR3 DNA reads TGTGCCTGGAGTAGAGGTGGGGGCTGGGGTCAGCCCCAGCATTTT.

V and J are TRBV7-2 and TRBJ2-2; the match to TRBD2 covers 11 bases. This CDR3 is built from 16 residues. Trimming at V came to 2 bases and at J to 4 bases, leaving 3 bases not matched to a gene. Germline loops: CDR1 SGHTA, CDR2 FQGNSA. The CDR3 nucleotides are TGTGCCAGCAGCTTAATGCTAGCGGGAGGCACCGGGGAGCTGTTTTTT. Its translation is CASSLMLAGGTGELFF. Filled out from reference TRBV7-2 and TRBJ2-2, the complete variable domain reads GAGVSQSPSNKVTEKGKDVELRCDPISGHTALYWYRQSLGQGLEFLIYFQGNSAPDKSGLPSDRFSAERTGGSVSTLTIQRTQQEDSAVYLCASSLMLAGGTGELFFGEGSRLTVL.

CDR3 sequence (DNA): TGTGCCATCAGTGAGATGGGGGCGCGAGTCACCGGGGAGCTGTTTTTT. The encoded protein is CAISEMGARVTGELFF. V is TRBV10-3 and J is TRBJ2-2, with a possible D match to TRBD1 (6 bases). Trimming took 2 bases from V and 4 from J, leaving 14 bases between them. Germline-derived CDR1 and CDR2 are ENHRY and SYGVKD. The CDR3 loop spans 16 amino acids.

CDR3 in DNA: TGTGCCACCAGCGGTGGAGACCAGCCCCAGCATTTT. This sequence encodes CATSGGDQPQHF. The rearrangement uses TRBV15 and TRBJ1-5; no firm D call. The V gene's germline CDR1 is LNHNV and CDR2 YYDKDF (reference sequence). The CDR3 covers 12 residues. Deletions cut 5 bases from V and 7 bases from J, with 9 bases between.

This chain connects TRBV10-3 to TRBJ2-7, with 8 bases that match TRBD1. Trimming took 5 bases from V and 5 from J; bases not matched to a gene: 8. Germline CDR1 ENHRY, CDR2 SYGVKD. This CDR3 has 14 amino acids. The CDR3 loop reads CAISLGTGNHEQYF. The CDR3, as DNA: TGTGCCATCAGTTTAGGGACAGGAAACCACGAGCAGTACTTC.

This chain joins TRBV7-9 and TRBJ1-4; TRBD1 matches at 7 bases. In germline, CDR1 is SEHNR, CDR2 FQNEAQ (reference sequence). Losses at the gene ends were 4 bases for V and 2 bases for J; bases not matched to a gene: 4. The CDR3 is 15 amino acids. CDR3 DNA sequence: TGTGCCAGCAGCTGGGACAGTCCTACTAATGAAAAACTGTTTTTT. Translating gives CASSWDSPTNEKLFF.

The chain uses TRBV7-2 and TRBJ2-7, with D possibly TRBD1 on 6 matching bases. V was clipped by 6 bases and J by 3 bases, with 15 bases between them. Germline V CDR1 and CDR2: SGHTA, FQGNSA. This CDR3 has 14 amino acids. The CDR3 sequence: CASSLSTGFYEQYF. CDR3 in DNA: TGTGCCAGCAGTCTCTCAACAGGGTTCTACGAGCAGTACTTC.

This chain uses TRBV18 with TRBJ2-1; 14 bases fit TRBD2. Trimming at V came to 7 bases and at J to 4 bases, leaving 12 bases not matched to a gene. This CDR3 contains 18 residues. Germline V gene data show CDR1 as KGHSH and CDR2 as LQKENI. CDR3 region: CASFPGLAGVILYNEQFF. The CDR3 bases are TGTGCCAGCTTTCCGGGACTAGCGGGAGTGATTCTTTACAATGAGCAGTTCTTC.

The rearrangement joins TRBV10-3 to TRBJ1-1; D is undetermined. The germline gives CDR1 ENHRY, CDR2 SYGVKD. V gave up 4 bases and J gave up 4 bases, with 10 bases separating them. The CDR3 extends over 13 amino acids. DNA for the CDR3: TGTGCCATCAGTGCCCGGACTGGCACTGAAGCTTTCTTT. Translating it yields CAISARTGTEAFF.

The chain couples TRBV19 to TRBJ1-2; D is perhaps TRBD1 (6 bases). V was pared by 3 bases and J by 5 bases, with 16 bases between. CDR1 and CDR2 (germline): LNHDA, SQIVND (reference sequence). This CDR3 region has 15 residues. CDR3 DNA: TGTGCCAGTAGTATTCCGGGTCCAGGGGCATATGGCTACACCTTC. Its translation: CASSIPGPGAYGYTF.

The chain couples TRBV28 to TRBJ1-5; maybe TRBD1 (5 bases). CDR3 length: 17 amino acids. V gave up 2 bases and J gave up 2 bases, with 16 bases separating them. The germline V gene has CDR1 MDHEN and CDR2 SYDVKM. The CDR3 region has the DNA TGTGCCAGCAGTTTAGTAGCGGGGACCAGGCGCAATCAGCCCCAGCATTTT. Translating gives CASSLVAGTRRNQPQHF.

J is TRBJ1-3 and V is TRBV13, with unresolved D. The CDR3 spans 14 residues. The V end was cut by 5 bases, the J end by 4 bases, with 12 bases between. Germline V CDR1 and CDR2: PRHDT, FYEKMQ (reference sequence). The CDR3 sequence: CASSLRGVGNTIYF. In DNA, the CDR3 is TGTGCCAGCAGCCTACGCGGGGTCGGAAACACCATATATTTT.

The V call is TRBV7-9, the J call TRBJ1-4, with a possible D match to TRBD1 (5 bases). V lost 3 bases, J lost 7 bases, and 15 bases lay in between. The CDR3 extends over 15 amino acids. From germline, CDR1 is SEHNR and CDR2 FQNEAQ (reference sequence). CDR3: CASSLKARVSEKLFF. As DNA, the CDR3 is TGTGCCAGCAGCTTGAAAGCCAGGGTCTCTGAAAAACTGTTTTTT.

The chain is built from TRBV7-2 and TRBJ1-1; D possibly corresponds to TRBD1 (6 bases). CDR3 length: 15 amino acids. CDR1 is SGHTA, CDR2 FQGNSA, per germline. The V end was cut by 1 base, the J end by 4 bases, with 13 bases between. CDR3 nucleotide sequence: TGTGCCAGCAGCTTAGGACAGGAGCCTTTCACTGAAGCTTTCTTT. Translating it yields CASSLGQEPFTEAFF.

This clone was picked up one time. This sequence joins TRBV28 and TRBJ1-5; D is perhaps TRBD1 (5 bases). This CDR3 has 15 residues. Germline-derived CDR1 and CDR2 are MDHEN and SYDVKM. The V gene lost 8 bases and the J gene lost 6 bases, with 20 bases spanning the gap. The CDR3 loop reads CASPPSGQGGQPQHF. The CDR3 DNA is TGTGCCAGCCCCCCGTCGGGTCAGGGCGGTCAGCCCCAGCATTTT.

A note on this clone: This specimen includes other DNA sequences encoding the same CDR3. The chain combines TRBV15 with TRBJ2-7, with TRBD1 as a possible D gene (6 bases). CDR1 LNHNV and CDR2 YYDKDF come from the germline V gene (reference sequence). This CDR3 has 15 residues. Trimming took 0 bases from V and 2 from J, leaving 11 bases between them. The DNA of the CDR3 is TGTGCCACCAGCAGAGATCGGACAGAAGCCTACGAGCAGTACTTC. Its translation is CATSRDRTEAYEQYF.

The rearrangement uses TRBV11-2 and TRBJ1-4; 7 positions match TRBD1. Trimming cost V 5 bases and J 7 bases; bases outside gene matches: 10. Germline lookup yields CDR1 SGHAT and CDR2 FQNNGV. The CDR3 sequence is 15 residues long. For the CDR3, the DNA is TGTGCCAGCAGCCCATCAGGGGGTGGTGGTGAAAAACTGTTTTTT. It yields the protein CASSPSGGGGEKLFF. The full variable domain, in which reference TRBV11-2 and TRBJ1-4 provide the parts outside the CDR3, is EAGVAQSPRYKIIEKRQSVAFWCNPISGHATLYWYQQILGQGPKLLIQFQNNGVVDDSQLPKDRFSAERLKGVDSTLKIQPAKLEDSAVYLCASSPSGGGGEKLFFGSGTQLSVL.

The chain is built from TRBV28 and TRBJ2-1, with TRBD2 identical over 16 bases. The J segment lost 7 bases and the V segment lost 4 bases, leaving 10 bases of the junction unmatched. From germline, CDR1 is MDHEN and CDR2 SYDVKM. The length of the CDR3 is 18 residues. The CDR3 DNA is TGTGCCAGCAGTTCCTCATCGGGACTAGCGGGAGGGAGAAATGAGCAGTTCTTC. Translating it yields CASSSSSGLAGGRNEQFF.

Regarding this clone: Other DNA sequences in the sample encode the same CDR3. The chain has TRBV6-5 and TRBJ2-3, with D hard to call. The germline V and J ends were trimmed by 6 bases and 2 bases, with 3 bases remaining between them. This CDR3 has 11 amino acids. Germline CDR1 MNHEY, CDR2 SVGAGI. The chain's CDR3 is CASRNTDTQYF. CDR3 DNA sequence: TGTGCCAGCAGGAACACAGATACGCAGTATTTT.

The chain combines TRBV19 with TRBJ1-5, with D possibly being TRBD1 (5 bases). V lost 9 bases and J 4 bases, leaving 13 bases between the germline ends. The CDR3 consists of 13 residues. Looked up from germline, CDR1 is LNHDA and CDR2 is SQIVND (reference sequence). This CDR3 is CASESGGNQPQHF. The CDR3 DNA sequence: TGTGCCAGCGAAAGCGGGGGAAATCAGCCCCAGCATTTT.

This chain connects TRBV6-5 to TRBJ1-5; D unresolved. Per the germline V gene, CDR1 is MNHEY and CDR2 is SVGAGI. The V and J ends lost 7 bases and 3 bases respectively, with 7 bases between them. CDR3 length: 12 amino acids. The CDR3 DNA is TGTGCCAGCAAAGGGCCCAATCAGCCCCAGCATTTT. Protein: CASKGPNQPQHF.